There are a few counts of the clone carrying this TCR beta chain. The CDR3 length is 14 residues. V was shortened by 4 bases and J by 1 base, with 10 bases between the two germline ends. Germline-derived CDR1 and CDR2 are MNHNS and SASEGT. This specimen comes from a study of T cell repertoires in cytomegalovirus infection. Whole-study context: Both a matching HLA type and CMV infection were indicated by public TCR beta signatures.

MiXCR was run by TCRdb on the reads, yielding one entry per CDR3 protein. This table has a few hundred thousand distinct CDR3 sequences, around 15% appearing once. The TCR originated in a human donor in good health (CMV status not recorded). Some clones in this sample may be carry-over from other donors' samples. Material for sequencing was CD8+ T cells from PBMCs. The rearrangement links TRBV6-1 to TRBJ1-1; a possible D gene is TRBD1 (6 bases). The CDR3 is CASSGPGQNTEAFF. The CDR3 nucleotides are TGTGCCAGCAGTGGGCCGGGACAGAACACTGAAGCTTTCTTT.